The next 29 T cell receptor beta chains were all read from a single sample in a study of T cell responses to AZD1222 COVID-19 vaccine. TCRdb's copy holds only in-frame clones and misses some; the assay was immunoSEQ multiplex PCR. The table includes approximately 140,000 clones, more than 90% detected once. Sequenced here: peripheral blood, sampled 28 days after the second AZD1222 dose. These receptors were obtained from an adult who received the AZD1222 COVID-19 vaccine.

The V and J genes are TRBV6-5 and TRBJ2-1, with D uncertain. The CDR3 is 15 amino acids. With 2 bases removed from V and 4 bases from J, the gap between germline ends came to 12 bases. The germline gives CDR1 MNHEY, CDR2 SVGAGI. CDR3 in amino acids: CASSYRIQVYNEQFF. CDR3 DNA: TGTGCCAGCAGTTACCGGATCCAAGTTTACAATGAGCAGTTCTTC.

The chain recombines TRBV21-1 with TRBJ1-5. TRBV21-1 is given as a pseudogene. This CDR3 is built from 14 residues. This CDR3 reads CASRRVRAPVPQHF. In nucleotides, the CDR3 is TGTGCCAGCCGAAGAGTTCGGGCCCCGGTCCCCCAGCATTTT.

The chain links TRBV5-1 to TRBJ1-3, with D uncertain. The CDR3 runs to 14 residues. Trimming pared 0 bases from V and 5 bases from J, leaving 9 bases between. Germline V CDR1 and CDR2: SGHRS, YFSETQ. CDR3 region: CASSLGGSRNTIYF. The CDR3 nucleotides are TGCGCCAGCAGCTTGGGCGGCAGTCGAAACACCATATATTTT. The variable domain in full, completed from reference TRBV5-1 and TRBJ1-3, reads KAGVTQTPRYLIKTRGQQVTLSCSPISGHRSVSWYQQTPGQGLQFLFEYFSETQRNKGNFPGRFSGRQFSNSRSEMNVSTLELGDSALYLCASSLGGSRNTIYFGEGSWLTVV.

The CDR3 coding sequence is TGTGCCAGCAGTTTAAGTGGTTCCTATGGCTACACCTTC. This encodes CASSLSGSYGYTF. V gene TRBV27 combines with J gene TRBJ1-2; D call uncertain. V gave up 2 bases and J gave up 4 bases, with 8 bases separating them. Per the germline V gene, CDR1 is MNHEY and CDR2 is SMNVEV (reference sequence). This CDR3 contains 13 residues.

The genes are TRBV11-2 and TRBJ1-3; D gene unclear. Trimming left V 5 bases short and J 3 bases short, with 8 bases between. CDR3 length equals 13 residues. Germline V gene data show CDR1 as SGHAT and CDR2 as FQNNGV. DNA for the CDR3: TGTGCCAGCAGCAAATCTGTTGGAAACACCATATATTTT. It yields the protein CASSKSVGNTIYF. The whole variable domain, filled in from reference TRBV11-2 and TRBJ1-3, reads EAGVAQSPRYKIIEKRQSVAFWCNPISGHATLYWYQQILGQGPKLLIQFQNNGVVDDSQLPKDRFSAERLKGVDSTLKIQPAKLEDSAVYLCASSKSVGNTIYFGEGSWLTVV.

The V and J genes are TRBV12-3 or TRBV12-4 and TRBJ2-7, with TRBD2 identical over 10 bases. The CDR3 consists of 13 residues. After removal of 5 bases from V and 4 bases from J, the junction contained 2 bases not matched to a gene. The CDR3 DNA reads as TGTGCCAGCAGTAGCGGGAGGGCTTACGAGCAGTACTTC. It translates to CASSSGRAYEQYF.

The chain joins TRBV4-3 to TRBJ1-1; D is unclear. The CDR3 sequence is 15 residues long. In germline, CDR1 is LGHNA, CDR2 YSLEER. Trimming shortened V by 0 bases and J by 0 bases, and 8 bases separated the two germline ends. In DNA form, the CDR3 reads TGCGCCAGCAGCCAAGACAGGTCGGTGAACACTGAAGCTTTCTTT. Amino acids: CASSQDRSVNTEAFF.

The chain links TRBV27 to TRBJ2-7; the D gene is possibly TRBD1 (6 bases). The V gene's germline CDR1 is MNHEY and CDR2 SMNVEV (reference sequence). V lost 4 bases, J lost 5 bases, and 18 bases lay in between. The CDR3 runs to 15 residues. Here the CDR3 reads CASSSYRETTHEQYF. The CDR3 bases are TGTGCCAGCAGTTCATACAGGGAGACGACGCACGAGCAGTACTTC.

The gene calls are TRBV28 and TRBJ1-3, with 8 bases matching TRBD1. CDR1 and CDR2 (germline): MDHEN, SYDVKM. CDR3 length: 16 residues. Trimming took 4 bases from V and 3 from J; bases not matched to a gene: 8. The CDR3, as DNA: TGTGCCAGCAGTTCGCCGCGGACAGGGCTTGGAAACACCATATATTTT. This sequence encodes CASSSPRTGLGNTIYF.

The rearrangement uses TRBV18 and TRBJ2-1; weak D call: TRBD2 (6 bases). Germline CDR1 and CDR2: KGHSH and LQKENI. This CDR3 contains 16 residues. Deletions cut 6 bases from V and 9 bases from J, with 24 bases between. The CDR3 nucleotides are TGTGCCAGCTCGCCTTCGGAAGTAGCGGCTTTGGGTGAGCAGTTCTTC. This codes for CASSPSEVAALGEQFF.

A few counts support this clone. The rearrangement uses TRBV4-1 and TRBJ2-4, with D possibly matching TRBD1 (6 bases). CDR3 size: 14 residues. CDR1 and CDR2 (germline): MGHRA, YSYEKL. Deletions cut 0 bases from V and 8 bases from J, with 11 bases between. The DNA of the CDR3 is TGCGCCAGCAGCCAAGATCCAGGGGCGGACATTCAGTACTTC. This gives the protein CASSQDPGADIQYF.

This sequence joins TRBV7-2 and TRBJ2-7; D possibly corresponds to TRBD2 (5 bases). This CDR3 contains 13 residues. V lost 5 bases and J 6 bases, leaving 14 bases between the germline ends. Germline-derived CDR1 and CDR2 are SGHTA and FQGNSA. The CDR3 region is CASSPNAAGEQYF. In DNA form, the CDR3 reads TGTGCCAGCAGCCCCAACGCCGCGGGCGAGCAGTACTTC.

Comment on this clone: An end of the junction differs from the germline gene, which may be a read error. This sequence joins TRBV19 and TRBJ2-3, with 9 bases matching TRBD2. Germline V gene data show CDR1 as LNHDA and CDR2 as SQIVND (reference sequence). This CDR3 contains 15 residues. CDR3 loop: CASSIAGVLTDTQYF. CDR3 DNA: TGTGCCAGTAGCATAGCGGGAGTTTTGACAGATACGCAGTATTTT.

This chain connects TRBV6-5 to TRBJ2-2; a weak D match, TRBD1 (5 bases). Germline V CDR1 and CDR2: MNHEY, SVGAGI. V was shortened by 6 bases and J by 3 bases, with 14 bases between the two germline ends. There are 15 residues in the CDR3. CDR3 in DNA: TGTGCCAGCAGCTATGCTGACAGCTACACCGGGGAGCTGTTTTTT. Its protein product is CASSYADSYTGELFF.

The genes are TRBV12-3 or TRBV12-4 and TRBJ2-2, with 7 bases that match TRBD1. Trimming at V came to 9 bases and at J to 2 bases, leaving 3 bases not matched to a gene. The CDR3 length is 13 residues. This chain's CDR3 is CASGQANTGELFF. In DNA form, the CDR3 reads TGTGCCAGTGGACAGGCAAACACCGGGGAGCTGTTTTTT.

The V and J genes are TRBV28 and TRBJ1-1; 8 bases are a match to TRBD1. Per the germline V gene, CDR1 is MDHEN and CDR2 is SYDVKM. The CDR3 is 14 residues long. Unmatched junction bases numbered 5, after V lost 4 bases and J lost 4 bases. This CDR3 is CASSSAGGFTEAFF. The CDR3 nucleotides read TGTGCCAGCAGTTCCGCAGGGGGCTTCACTGAAGCTTTCTTT.

The rearrangement joins TRBV5-1 to TRBJ2-7, with D tentatively TRBD1 (7 bases). The CDR3 runs to 16 residues. V was cut by 1 base and J by 1 base, with 15 bases left in between. Germline CDR1 is SGHRS and CDR2 is YFSETQ. CDR3 bases: TGCGCCAGCAGCTTGCTTTCCCAGGGGGGTTCCTACGAGCAGTACTTC. It yields the protein CASSLLSQGGSYEQYF.

The chain is built from TRBV10-3 and TRBJ2-7; TRBD1 agrees at 7 bases. The CDR3 contains 13 residues. V gave up 9 bases and J gave up 2 bases; unmatched junction bases: 7. Germline V gene lookup returns CDR1 ENHRY and CDR2 SYGVKD. CDR3 DNA: TGTGCCATTACCCGGGACAGTCCCTACGAGCAGTACTTC. Translation gives CAITRDSPYEQYF.

The chain carries TRBV3-1 (or the pseudogene TRBV3-2) and TRBJ2-3, with a weak D call TRBD1 (6 bases). CDR3 length equals 15 residues. Looked up from germline, CDR1 is LGHDT and CDR2 is YNNKEL (reference sequence). V was shortened by 3 bases and J by 1 base, with 11 bases between the two germline ends. The CDR3 protein is CASSQGAGGTDTQYF. The DNA of the CDR3 is TGTGCCAGCAGCCAGGGGGCAGGCGGCACAGATACGCAGTATTTT.

The chain has TRBV7-9 and TRBJ2-7, with TRBD2 matching over 11 bases. The ends lost 6 bases at V and 3 bases at J; junction bases unmatched: 10. Germline V gene data show CDR1 as SEHNR and CDR2 as FQNEAQ (reference sequence). The CDR3 contains 16 residues. CDR3 nucleotides: TGTGCCAGCAGTCGACTACTAGCGGGAGTTTTCTACGAGCAGTACTTC. The encoded protein is CASSRLLAGVFYEQYF.

The chain couples TRBV5-4 to TRBJ1-2; 9 bases align to TRBD1. This CDR3 spans 14 amino acids. V shed 6 bases and J 2 bases; nucleotides not matched to a gene: 5. Germline V gene sequence: CDR1 SGHNT, CDR2 YYREEE (reference sequence). This CDR3 reads CASTWGTGNYGYTF. For the CDR3, the DNA is TGTGCCAGCACCTGGGGGACAGGGAACTATGGCTACACCTTC.

The chain uses TRBV28 and TRBJ1-2, with unresolved D. V gave up 6 bases and J gave up 8 bases, with 31 bases separating them. CDR1 and CDR2 from the germline V gene are MDHEN and SYDVKM. The CDR3 extends over 18 amino acids. CDR3 sequence: CASRTRDPIRQGRVGYTF. CDR3 DNA: TGTGCCAGCAGAACCCGCGATCCTATCAGACAAGGAAGGGTCGGCTACACCTTC.

V is TRBV6-5 and J is TRBJ2-3; 13 bases agree with TRBD2. The V gene's germline CDR1 is MNHEY and CDR2 SVGAGI. Losses at the gene ends were 6 bases for V and 5 bases for J; bases not matched to a gene: 5. The CDR3 spans 15 residues. The CDR3 protein is CASSRTSGSLDTQYF. The CDR3 DNA follows: TGTGCCAGCAGCCGGACTAGCGGGAGCTTAGATACGCAGTATTTT.

The chain has TRBV6-9 and TRBJ1-5; weak D call: TRBD1 (6 bases). The CDR3 sequence is 16 residues long. Trimming removed 2 bases from V and 7 bases from J, with 18 bases in between. Germline CDR1 MNHGY, CDR2 SVAAGI. The CDR3 loop reads CASSYGAEGDGQPQHF. DNA of the CDR3: TGTGCCAGCAGTTATGGGGCGGAGGGGGACGGACAGCCCCAGCATTTT.

This rearrangement joins TRBV6-5 to TRBJ1-1; unclear D gene. Trimming stripped 5 bases from V and 2 bases from J, with 12 bases between. The V gene's germline CDR1 is MNHEY and CDR2 SVGAGI. The CDR3 is made up of 14 amino acids. CDR3 sequence (DNA): TGTGCCAGCAGTAAAATCAGGCGAAACACTGAAGCTTTCTTT. It specifies CASSKIRRNTEAFF.

The rearrangement uses TRBV19 and TRBJ2-7, with a tentative D call TRBD1 (5 bases). V lost 1 base and J lost 4, with 11 bases in between. This CDR3 contains 14 residues. The germline CDR1 and CDR2 sequences are LNHDA and SQIVND (reference sequence). The CDR3, as DNA: TGTGCCAGTAGTATAGTCCCAGGGAATTACGAGCAGTACTTC. The encoded protein is CASSIVPGNYEQYF.

This chain joins TRBV19 and TRBJ1-5; D gene uncertain. Germline V lookup: CDR1 LNHDA, CDR2 SQIVND (reference sequence). This CDR3 has 20 amino acids. V was clipped by 3 bases and J by 0 bases, with 24 bases between them. CDR3 coding DNA: TGTGCCAGTAGTATCCTAAAGGTCGGGAGGGCCCGATATAGCAATCAGCCCCAGCATTTT. This encodes CASSILKVGRARYSNQPQHF.

The genes are TRBV6-5 and TRBJ1-3, with D perhaps TRBD1 (6 bases). Per the germline V gene, CDR1 is MNHEY and CDR2 is SVGAGI. The length of the CDR3 is 14 residues. V gave up 6 bases and J gave up 1 base, with 10 bases separating them. The CDR3 coding sequence is TGTGCCAGCAGGGAGGGACATTCTGGAAACACCATATATTTT. Translation gives CASREGHSGNTIYF.

The J gene is TRBJ2-2, the V gene TRBV10-1; D is possibly TRBD2 (6 bases). V shed 3 bases and J shed 1 base, with 12 bases lying between them. CDR3 length equals 16 residues. Germline-derived CDR1 and CDR2 are WNHNN and SYGVQD (reference sequence). As DNA, the CDR3 is TGCGCCAGCAGTGACCAACGGGAGTGGAACACCGGGGAGCTGTTTTTT. This translates into CASSDQREWNTGELFF.